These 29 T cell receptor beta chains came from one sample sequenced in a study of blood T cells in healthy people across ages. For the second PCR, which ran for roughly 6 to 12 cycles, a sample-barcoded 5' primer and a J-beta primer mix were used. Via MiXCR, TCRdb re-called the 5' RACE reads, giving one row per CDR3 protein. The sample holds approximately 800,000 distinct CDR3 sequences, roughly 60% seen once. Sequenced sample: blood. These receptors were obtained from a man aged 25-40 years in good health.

The CDR3 nucleotides are TGTGCCAGCAGTGCCGACTTACATTCACCCCTCCACTTT. Translated, it gives CASSADLHSPLHF. This chain connects TRBV27 to TRBJ1-6, with D hard to call. Trimming cost V 5 bases and J 8 bases, with 10 bases left between them. The CDR3 runs to 13 residues. CDR1 and CDR2 (germline): MNHEY, SMNVEV (reference sequence).

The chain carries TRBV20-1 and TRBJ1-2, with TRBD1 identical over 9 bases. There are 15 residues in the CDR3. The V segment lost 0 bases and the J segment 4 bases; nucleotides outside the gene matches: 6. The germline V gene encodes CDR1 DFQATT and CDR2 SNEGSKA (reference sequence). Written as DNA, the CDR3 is TGCAGTGCTAGAGATCGGGGACAGGGCGGCTATGGCTACACCTTC. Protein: CSARDRGQGGYGYTF.

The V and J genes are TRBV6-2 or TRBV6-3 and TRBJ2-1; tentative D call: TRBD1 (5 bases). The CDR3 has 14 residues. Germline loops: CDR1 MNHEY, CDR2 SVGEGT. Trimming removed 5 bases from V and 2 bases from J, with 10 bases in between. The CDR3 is CASSDRETYNEQFF. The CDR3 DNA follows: TGTGCCAGCAGTGACAGAGAGACCTACAATGAGCAGTTCTTC.

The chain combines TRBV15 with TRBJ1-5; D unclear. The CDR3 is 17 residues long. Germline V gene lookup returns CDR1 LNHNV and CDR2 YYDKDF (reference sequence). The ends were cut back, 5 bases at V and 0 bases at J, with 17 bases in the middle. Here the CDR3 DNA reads TGTGCCACCAGCCCTACTTTAATGGAGCATAGCAATCAGCCCCAGCATTTT. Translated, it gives CATSPTLMEHSNQPQHF.

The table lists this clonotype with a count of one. The CDR3 region has the DNA TGTGCCATCAGTGCCTTCCCCGCGGGGGGGCCTTACGAGCAGTACTTC. Its protein product is CAISAFPAGGPYEQYF. This chain joins TRBV10-3 and TRBJ2-4; TRBD2 aligns across 9 bases. The better agreement between TRBJ2-7 and the DNA end casts doubt on the J call. CDR3 length equals 16 residues. From germline, CDR1 is ENHRY and CDR2 SYGVKD.

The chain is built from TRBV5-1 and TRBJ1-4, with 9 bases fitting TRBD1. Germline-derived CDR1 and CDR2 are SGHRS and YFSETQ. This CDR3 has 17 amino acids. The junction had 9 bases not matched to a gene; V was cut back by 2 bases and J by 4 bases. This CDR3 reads CASSLGTGLGYNEKLFF. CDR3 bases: TGCGCCAGCAGCTTAGGGACAGGGTTGGGGTATAATGAAAAACTGTTTTTT.

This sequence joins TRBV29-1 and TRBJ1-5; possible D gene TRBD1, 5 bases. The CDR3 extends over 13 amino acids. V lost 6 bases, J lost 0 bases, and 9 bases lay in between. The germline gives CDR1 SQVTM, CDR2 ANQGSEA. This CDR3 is CSVGRDSNQPQHF. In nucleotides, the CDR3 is TGCAGCGTGGGACGGGATAGCAATCAGCCCCAGCATTTT.

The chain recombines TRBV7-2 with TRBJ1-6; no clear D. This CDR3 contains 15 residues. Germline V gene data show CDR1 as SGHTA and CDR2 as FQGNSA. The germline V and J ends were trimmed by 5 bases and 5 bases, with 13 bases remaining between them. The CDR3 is CASSPPSEHNSPLHF. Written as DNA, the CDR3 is TGTGCCAGCAGCCCCCCCTCGGAGCATAATTCACCCCTCCACTTT.

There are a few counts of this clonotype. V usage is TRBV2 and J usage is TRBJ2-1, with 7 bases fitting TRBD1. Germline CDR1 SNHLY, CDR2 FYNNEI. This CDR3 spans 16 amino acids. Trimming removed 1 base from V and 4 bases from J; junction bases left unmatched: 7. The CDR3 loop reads CASSEESGQSYNEQFF. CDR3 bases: TGTGCCAGCAGTGAAGAATCGGGACAGAGTTACAATGAGCAGTTCTTC.

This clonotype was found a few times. CDR3 DNA sequence: TGTGCCAGCAGCGCCCGGACAGGGGAGCAGTACTTC. As protein: CASSARTGEQYF. V gene TRBV9 combines with J gene TRBJ2-7; 8 nucleotides align to TRBD1. Trimming took 3 bases from V and 7 from J; bases not matched to a gene: 3. In germline, CDR1 is SGDLS, CDR2 YYNGEE. The CDR3 spans 12 residues.

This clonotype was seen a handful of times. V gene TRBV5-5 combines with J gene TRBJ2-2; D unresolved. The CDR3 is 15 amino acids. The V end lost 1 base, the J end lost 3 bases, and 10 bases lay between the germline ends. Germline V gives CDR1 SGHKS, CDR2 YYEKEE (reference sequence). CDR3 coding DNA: TGTGCCAGCAGCTTGAGGGAATTCGACACCGGGGAGCTGTTTTTT. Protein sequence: CASSLREFDTGELFF.

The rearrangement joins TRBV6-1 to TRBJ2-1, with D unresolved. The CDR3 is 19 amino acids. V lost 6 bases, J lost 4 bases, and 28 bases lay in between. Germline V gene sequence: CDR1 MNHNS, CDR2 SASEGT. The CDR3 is CASSPLPGRERILYNEQFF. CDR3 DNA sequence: TGTGCCAGCAGCCCCTTACCGGGCCGCGAGCGAATACTATACAATGAGCAGTTCTTC.

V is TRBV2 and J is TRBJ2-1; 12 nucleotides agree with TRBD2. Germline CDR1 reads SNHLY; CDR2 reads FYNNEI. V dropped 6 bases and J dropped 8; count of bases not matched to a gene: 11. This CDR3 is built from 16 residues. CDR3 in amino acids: CASSGSLAGGPYEQFF. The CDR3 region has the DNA TGTGCCAGCAGCGGCTCCCTAGCGGGGGGGCCATATGAGCAGTTCTTC.

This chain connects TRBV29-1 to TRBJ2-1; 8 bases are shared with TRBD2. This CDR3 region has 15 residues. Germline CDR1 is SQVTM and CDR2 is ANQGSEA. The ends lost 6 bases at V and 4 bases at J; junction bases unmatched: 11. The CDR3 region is CSVVTSGQNYNEQFF. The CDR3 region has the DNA TGCAGCGTAGTAACTAGCGGACAAAATTACAATGAGCAGTTCTTC.

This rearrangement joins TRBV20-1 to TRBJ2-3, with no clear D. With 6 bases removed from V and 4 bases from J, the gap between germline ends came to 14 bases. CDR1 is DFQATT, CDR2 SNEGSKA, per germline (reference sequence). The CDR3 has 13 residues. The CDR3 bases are TGCAGTGCCCTAAGCCCGGAGCCAGATACGCAGTATTTT. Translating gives CSALSPEPDTQYF.

CDR3 nucleotides: TGTGCCAGCAGCGTAGGGATTAGCGGCCTCTACAATGAGCAGTTCTTC. Translation gives CASSVGISGLYNEQFF. This chain links TRBV9 with TRBJ2-1, with D possibly matching TRBD2 (6 bases). The CDR3 has 16 amino acids. CDR1 is SGDLS, CDR2 YYNGEE, per germline. Between the trimmed V and J ends, which lost 0 bases and 3 bases, there was a span of 13 bases.

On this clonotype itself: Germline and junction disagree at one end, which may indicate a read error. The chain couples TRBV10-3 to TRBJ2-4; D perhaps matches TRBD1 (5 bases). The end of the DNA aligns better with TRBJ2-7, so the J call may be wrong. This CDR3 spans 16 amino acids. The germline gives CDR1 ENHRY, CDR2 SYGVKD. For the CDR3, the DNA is TGTGCCGTCAGTGAGTCTGGGCAGGGTAGTCTCCCCGAGCAGTACTTC. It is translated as CAVSESGQGSLPEQYF.

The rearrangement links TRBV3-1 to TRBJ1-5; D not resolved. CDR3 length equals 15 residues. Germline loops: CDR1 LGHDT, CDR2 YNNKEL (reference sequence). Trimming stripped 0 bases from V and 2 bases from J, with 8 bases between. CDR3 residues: CASSQDSLGNQPQHF. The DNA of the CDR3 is TGTGCCAGCAGCCAAGATAGTCTGGGCAATCAGCCCCAGCATTTT.

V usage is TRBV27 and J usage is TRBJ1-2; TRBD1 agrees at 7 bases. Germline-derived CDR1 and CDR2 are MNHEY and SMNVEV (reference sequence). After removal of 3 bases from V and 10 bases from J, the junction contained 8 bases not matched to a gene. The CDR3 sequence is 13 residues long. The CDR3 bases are TGTGCCAGCAGTTTGCAAGGGGACAGATACTACACCTTC. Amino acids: CASSLQGDRYYTF.

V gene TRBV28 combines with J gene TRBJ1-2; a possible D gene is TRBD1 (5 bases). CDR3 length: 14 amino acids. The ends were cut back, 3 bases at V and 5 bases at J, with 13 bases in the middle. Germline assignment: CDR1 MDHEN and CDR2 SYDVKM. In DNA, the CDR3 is TGTGCCAGCAGTTTGAGGGCCGGGGCATATGGCTACACCTTC. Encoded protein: CASSLRAGAYGYTF.

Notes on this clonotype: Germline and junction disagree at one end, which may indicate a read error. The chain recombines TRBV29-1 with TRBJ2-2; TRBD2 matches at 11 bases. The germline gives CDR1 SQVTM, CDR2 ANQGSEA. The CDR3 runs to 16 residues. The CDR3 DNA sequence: TGCAGTGTTGATACTAGCGGGGGCCCGAGAACCGGGGAGCTGTTTTTT. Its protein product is CSVDTSGGPRTGELFF.

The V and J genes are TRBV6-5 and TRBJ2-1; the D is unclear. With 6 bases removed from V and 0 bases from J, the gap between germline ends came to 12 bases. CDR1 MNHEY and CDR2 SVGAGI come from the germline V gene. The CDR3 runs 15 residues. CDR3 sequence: CASSPASDSYNEQFF. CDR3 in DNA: TGTGCCAGCAGCCCCGCTTCCGACTCCTACAATGAGCAGTTCTTC.

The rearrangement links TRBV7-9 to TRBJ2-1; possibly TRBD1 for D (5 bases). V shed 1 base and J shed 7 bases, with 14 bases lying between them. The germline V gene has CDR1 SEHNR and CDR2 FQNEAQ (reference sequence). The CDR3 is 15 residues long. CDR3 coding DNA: TGTGCCAGCAGCTTAGTAGGGGCTGCAGGAAATGAGCAGTTCTTC. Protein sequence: CASSLVGAAGNEQFF. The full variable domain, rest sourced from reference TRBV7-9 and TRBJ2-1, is DTGVSQNPRHKITKRGQNVTFRCDPISEHNRLYWYRQTLGQGPEFLTYFQNEAQLEKSRLLSDRFSAERPKGSFSTLEIQRTEQGDSAMYLCASSLVGAAGNEQFFGPGTRLTVL.

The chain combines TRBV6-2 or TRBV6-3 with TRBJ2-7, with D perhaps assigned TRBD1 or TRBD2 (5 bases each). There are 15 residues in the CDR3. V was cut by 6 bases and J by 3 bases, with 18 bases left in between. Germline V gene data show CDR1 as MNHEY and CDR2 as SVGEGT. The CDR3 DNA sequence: TGTGCCAGCAGATTCAGGGACGGCCGCCTCTACGAGCAGTACTTC. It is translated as CASRFRDGRLYEQYF.

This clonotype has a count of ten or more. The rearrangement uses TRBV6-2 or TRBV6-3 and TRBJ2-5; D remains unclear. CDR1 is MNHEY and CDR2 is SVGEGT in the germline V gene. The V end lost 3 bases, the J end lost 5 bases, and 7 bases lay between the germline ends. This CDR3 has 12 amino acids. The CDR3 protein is CASSYGRETQYF. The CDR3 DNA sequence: TGTGCCAGCAGTTATGGACGGGAGACCCAGTACTTC.

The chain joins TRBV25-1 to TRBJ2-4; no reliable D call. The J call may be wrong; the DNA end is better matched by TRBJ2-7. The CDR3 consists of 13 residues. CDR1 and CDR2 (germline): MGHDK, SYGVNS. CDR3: CASSERQDDEQYF. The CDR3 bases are TGTGCCAGCAGTGAACGGCAGGATGACGAGCAGTACTTC.

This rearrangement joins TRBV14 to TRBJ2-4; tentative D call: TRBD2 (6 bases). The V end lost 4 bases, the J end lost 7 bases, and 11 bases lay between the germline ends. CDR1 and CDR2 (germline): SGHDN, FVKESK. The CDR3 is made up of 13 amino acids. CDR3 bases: TGTGCCAGCAGCCGGGACGGGGGTAACATTCAGTACTTC. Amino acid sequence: CASSRDGGNIQYF.

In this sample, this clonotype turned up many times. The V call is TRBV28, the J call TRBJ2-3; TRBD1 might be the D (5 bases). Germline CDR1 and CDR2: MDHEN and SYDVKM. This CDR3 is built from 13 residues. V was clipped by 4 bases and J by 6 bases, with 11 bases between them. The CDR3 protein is CASSSRQTDTQYF. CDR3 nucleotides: TGTGCCAGCAGTTCCAGACAGACCGATACGCAGTATTTT.

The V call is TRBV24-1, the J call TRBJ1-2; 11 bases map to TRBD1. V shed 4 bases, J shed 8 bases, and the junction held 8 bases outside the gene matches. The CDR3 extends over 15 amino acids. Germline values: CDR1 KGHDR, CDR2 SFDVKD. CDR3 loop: CATSEPGQGAGGYTF. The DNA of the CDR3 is TGTGCCACCAGTGAACCTGGACAGGGGGCAGGCGGCTACACCTTC.